The T cell receptor (beta chain) described here comes from a study of blood T cells in healthy people across ages. Findings and caveats of the study: Observed TCR beta diversity per million T cells went down as age went up. This fall followed a roughly linear course with age. CMV status of donors was unknown, possibly confounding expanded clonotype changes. More naive CD4+ cells and higher diversity marked long-lived donors relative to aged donors.

V lost 4 bases to trimming and J lost 2 bases, with 12 bases between them. This CDR3 has 14 residues. Germline lookup yields CDR1 SQVTM and CDR2 ANQGSEA. In regard to this clonotype: Its antigen is as yet unknown.

A second about 7 to 11 cycle PCR used barcoded and J-beta primers. The template-switch adaptor was a 5' adaptor with 12 random nucleotides. It tagged each cDNA molecule. TCRdb recomputed calls from the 5' RACE reads with MiXCR, one row per CDR3 protein. The sample consists of roughly 930,000 distinct CDR3 sequences, roughly 50% of them appearing once. Material: blood. This clonotype was obtained from a man aged 30 to 39 in good health. V gene TRBV29-1 combines with J gene TRBJ1-5; D gene ambiguous. Here the CDR3 DNA reads TGCAGCGTTGTGGTATCGGGCGGCAATCAGCCCCAGCATTTT. This translates into CSVVVSGGNQPQHF.